A single sample is the source of the 30 T cell receptor beta chains below, sequenced in a study of blood T cell repertoires in COVID-19. TCRdb's table, derived via immunoSEQ multiplex PCR, lists solely in-frame clones and lacks some. The top ten hold under 35% of the sample, which has around 100,000 clones, about 77% seen once. Sequencing was carried out using peripheral blood. These receptors all come from a man in his sixties or seventies with active or convalescent COVID-19.

The genes are TRBV20-1 and TRBJ2-7; 8 bases fit TRBD2. V was clipped by 3 bases and J by 6 bases; unmatched bases: 13. The CDR3 extends over 15 amino acids. In germline, CDR1 is DFQATT, CDR2 SNEGSKA (reference sequence). The CDR3 spells CSASDGAGDLGEQYF. The CDR3 DNA is TGCAGTGCTAGTGATGGAGCGGGGGACCTTGGCGAGCAGTACTTC.

The chain employs TRBV7-3 and TRBJ2-1; maybe TRBD2 (5 bases). Germline V gene lookup returns CDR1 SGHTA and CDR2 FQGTGA. Trimming shortened V by 5 bases and J by 0 bases, and 14 bases separated the two germline ends. The CDR3 covers 16 residues. CDR3: CASSRRQADSYNEQFF. DNA for the CDR3: TGTGCCAGCAGCAGGCGCCAAGCGGACTCCTACAATGAGCAGTTCTTC.

The chain carries TRBV3-1 (or the pseudogene TRBV3-2) and TRBJ2-7; D call uncertain. The V gene's germline CDR1 is LGHDT and CDR2 YNNKEL (reference sequence). The CDR3 covers 13 residues. Trimming pared 1 base from V and 5 bases from J, leaving 9 bases between. This chain's CDR3 is CASSQAPPDEQYF. The CDR3 region has the DNA TGTGCCAGCAGCCAAGCTCCGCCAGACGAGCAGTACTTC.

The chain has TRBV6-5 and TRBJ2-7; 8 positions agree with TRBD1. Trimming took 2 bases from V and 2 from J; bases not matched to a gene: 5. Per germline, CDR1 MNHEY and CDR2 SVGAGI. The CDR3 contains 15 residues. The CDR3 loop reads CASSYMGQDPYEQYF. The CDR3, as DNA: TGTGCCAGCAGTTACATGGGACAGGACCCCTACGAGCAGTACTTC.

This clone was recorded a few times. The sample holds other DNA sequences that translate to the same CDR3. The chain couples TRBV7-6 to TRBJ2-1, with 11 bases lining up with TRBD2. CDR1 SGHVS and CDR2 FNYEAQ come from the germline V gene. V was clipped by 6 bases and J by 2 bases; unmatched bases: 3. The CDR3 contains 15 residues. The CDR3 DNA reads as TGTGCCAGCAGTCCACTAGCGGGGGCCTACAATGAGCAGTTCTTC. Amino acid sequence: CASSPLAGAYNEQFF. Filled out from reference TRBV7-6 and TRBJ2-1, the complete variable domain reads GAGVSQSPRYKVTKRGQDVALRCDPISGHVSLYWYRQALGQGPEFLTYFNYEAQQDKSGLPNDRFSAERPEGSISTLTIQRTEQRDSAMYRCASSPLAGAYNEQFFGPGTRLTVL.

J is TRBJ2-7 and V is TRBV11-2, with 12 nucleotides matching TRBD1. Germline V gene lookup returns CDR1 SGHAT and CDR2 FQNNGV. V lost 3 bases, J lost 5 bases, and 8 bases stayed unmatched. The CDR3 spans 16 residues. For the CDR3, the DNA is TGTGCCAGCAGCTTCGTGGGGACAGGGGGCCGACACGAGCAGTACTTC. It codes for CASSFVGTGGRHEQYF.

The chain couples TRBV6-1 to TRBJ2-7; tentative D call: TRBD1 (5 bases). CDR3 length: 13 residues. CDR1 is MNHNS, CDR2 SASEGT, per germline. Trimming removed 3 bases at V and 7 bases at J, with 13 bases between. This CDR3 is CASSDRQPREQYF. The CDR3, as DNA: TGTGCCAGCAGTGATAGACAGCCTAGGGAGCAGTACTTC.

V and J are TRBV18 and TRBJ1-5; D is unresolved. CDR1 KGHSH and CDR2 LQKENI come from the germline V gene. CDR3 size: 17 residues. Trimming took 2 bases from V and 0 from J, leaving 14 bases between them. Written as DNA, the CDR3 is TGTGCCAGCTCACCATCACATAGCGGCTATAGCAATCAGCCCCAGCATTTT. It translates to CASSPSHSGYSNQPQHF.

The V call is TRBV7-2, the J call TRBJ2-5; 16 bases match TRBD2. The CDR3 is made up of 17 amino acids. Germline loops: CDR1 SGHTA, CDR2 FQGNSA. Trimming took 5 bases from V and 5 from J; bases not matched to a gene: 8. CDR3 region: CASSPAGLAGGPETQYF. DNA for the CDR3: TGTGCCAGCAGCCCCGCGGGACTAGCGGGAGGGCCTGAGACCCAGTACTTC.

V usage is TRBV6-5 and J usage is TRBJ1-1; perhaps TRBD1 as D (6 bases). The CDR3 totals 16 residues. The ends were cut back, 4 bases at V and 4 bases at J, with 19 bases in the middle. Germline V lookup: CDR1 MNHEY, CDR2 SVGAGI. CDR3 nucleotide sequence: TGTGCCAGCAGTTCCCCCTCCAGGGGTGGGGTCACTGAAGCTTTCTTT. Translation gives CASSSPSRGGVTEAFF.

The V and J genes are TRBV7-8 and TRBJ2-2; TRBD2 matches at 11 bases. The CDR3 is 20 residues long. Germline trimming cut 1 base from V and 3 bases from J; bases unmatched to any gene: 13. The germline V gene has CDR1 SGHVS and CDR2 FQNEAQ. The CDR3 region is CASSLGEFSGRAKDTGELFF. The CDR3 DNA reads as TGTGCCAGCAGCTTAGGGGAGTTTAGCGGGAGGGCGAAGGACACCGGGGAGCTGTTTTTT.

The chain couples TRBV19 to TRBJ2-2; 9 nucleotides match TRBD1. With 7 bases clipped from V and 5 bases from J, the junction kept 14 bases outside the gene matches. Germline V CDR1 and CDR2: LNHDA, SQIVND (reference sequence). This CDR3 has 17 amino acids. CDR3: CASTTTPGTGTTGELFF. As DNA, the CDR3 is TGTGCCAGTACCACAACACCCGGGACAGGGACAACCGGGGAGCTGTTTTTT. The full variable domain, completed using reference TRBV19 and TRBJ2-2, is DGGITQSPKYLFRKEGQNVTLSCEQNLNHDAMYWYRQDPGQGLRLIYYSQIVNDFQKGDIAEGYSVSREKKESFPLTVTSAQKNPTAFYLCASTTTPGTGTTGELFFGEGSRLTVL.

This clone was seen just once. The chain combines TRBV10-2 with TRBJ1-2; D remains ambiguous. Per the germline V gene, CDR1 is WSHSY and CDR2 is SAAADI. V lost 5 bases and J 2 bases, leaving 9 bases between the germline ends. This CDR3 spans 13 amino acids. CDR3 nucleotide sequence: TGCGCCAGCAGTCCGCAGGTGAACTATGGCTACACCTTC. It is translated as CASSPQVNYGYTF.

The V call is TRBV9, the J call TRBJ1-4; TRBD1 agrees at 9 bases. Per germline, CDR1 SGDLS and CDR2 YYNGEE. The CDR3 runs 16 residues. The ends lost 3 bases at V and 4 bases at J; junction bases unmatched: 7. CDR3 region: CASSATGGVGNEKLFF. Written as DNA, the CDR3 is TGTGCCAGCAGCGCCACAGGGGGCGTTGGTAATGAAAAACTGTTTTTT.

Only a few counts were recorded for this clone. The CDR3 DNA follows: TGTGCCACCAGTGACTCCTCAGGGGGCTGGGGGACCCAGTACTTC. Encoded protein: CATSDSSGGWGTQYF. V gene TRBV24-1 combines with J gene TRBJ2-5, with 8 positions matching TRBD1. CDR1 is KGHDR, CDR2 SFDVKD, per germline. The V and J ends lost 4 bases and 7 bases, in that order; junction bases with no gene match: 10. The CDR3 runs 15 residues.

The J gene is TRBJ1-1, the V gene TRBV7-9; D is uncertain. CDR3 size: 14 residues. From germline, CDR1 is SEHNR and CDR2 FQNEAQ (reference sequence). V was shortened by 5 bases and J by 0 bases, with 10 bases between the two germline ends. Written as DNA, the CDR3 is TGTGCCAGCAGCCTGAACACCGTGAACACTGAAGCTTTCTTT. Encoded protein: CASSLNTVNTEAFF.

This rearrangement joins TRBV28 to TRBJ1-2; 7 bases line up with TRBD1. The CDR3 length is 14 residues. CDR1 MDHEN and CDR2 SYDVKM come from the germline V gene. Trimming at V came to 6 bases and at J to 0 bases, leaving 4 bases not matched to a gene. The chain's CDR3 is CASSPGGSNYGYTF. CDR3 bases: TGTGCCAGCAGCCCAGGGGGATCTAACTATGGCTACACCTTC.

The CDR3 loop is CASSLTGLAEDTQYF. As DNA, the CDR3 is TGTGCCAGCAGCTTAACAGGGCTAGCCGAAGATACGCAGTATTTT. The chain employs TRBV7-3 and TRBJ2-3; D is perhaps TRBD2 (5 bases). CDR1 is SGHTA and CDR2 is FQGTGA in the germline V gene. The CDR3 is 15 residues long. Trimming removed 0 bases at V and 5 bases at J, with 12 bases between.

The J gene is TRBJ2-2, the V gene TRBV19; 8 bases map to TRBD2. This CDR3 contains 15 residues. The germline gives CDR1 LNHDA, CDR2 SQIVND (reference sequence). V gave up 10 bases and J gave up 0 bases; unmatched junction bases: 7. The CDR3 sequence: CATKVAGSNTGELFF. In nucleotides, the CDR3 is TGTGCCACTAAGGTAGCGGGGTCGAACACCGGGGAGCTGTTTTTT. The whole variable domain, filled in from reference TRBV19 and TRBJ2-2, reads DGGITQSPKYLFRKEGQNVTLSCEQNLNHDAMYWYRQDPGQGLRLIYYSQIVNDFQKGDIAEGYSVSREKKESFPLTVTSAQKNPTAFYLCATKVAGSNTGELFFGEGSRLTVL.

The chain recombines TRBV10-3 with TRBJ2-1, with 11 bases fitting TRBD2. Germline CDR1 reads ENHRY; CDR2 reads SYGVKD. This CDR3 contains 17 residues. The V segment lost 4 bases and the J segment 0 bases; nucleotides outside the gene matches: 5. CDR3 sequence reads: CAISGSSGRSSYNEQFF. The CDR3 coding sequence is TGTGCCATCAGTGGTTCTAGCGGGAGGAGCTCCTACAATGAGCAGTTCTTC.

This rearrangement joins TRBV18 to TRBJ2-1; 8 bases align to TRBD2. This CDR3 has 13 amino acids. Germline V gene lookup returns CDR1 KGHSH and CDR2 LQKENI. The trim removed 4 bases at V and 7 bases at J, leaving 3 bases unmatched. The CDR3 protein is CASSLSGVNEQFF. CDR3 DNA: TGTGCCAGCTCACTTAGCGGGGTGAATGAGCAGTTCTTC.

J is TRBJ2-1 and V is TRBV6-5, with 10 bases fitting TRBD2. This CDR3 contains 16 residues. CDR1 MNHEY and CDR2 SVGAGI come from the germline V gene. Trimming took 0 bases from V and 11 from J; bases not matched to a gene: 10. The CDR3 loop is CASSYSVGLAGDQQFF. CDR3 nucleotide sequence: TGTGCCAGCAGTTACTCGGTCGGGCTAGCGGGAGACCAGCAGTTCTTC.

The chain uses TRBV5-1 and TRBJ1-4, with 8 bases fitting TRBD1. From germline, CDR1 is SGHRS and CDR2 YFSETQ. The CDR3 has 16 amino acids. J was trimmed by 5 bases and V by 4 bases; bases with no gene match: 10. The CDR3 loop is CASSGLTGANNEKLFF. CDR3 nucleotides: TGCGCCAGCAGCGGTCTGACAGGGGCTAACAATGAAAAACTGTTTTTT. Supplemented by reference TRBV5-1 and TRBJ1-4, the full variable domain reads KAGVTQTPRYLIKTRGQQVTLSCSPISGHRSVSWYQQTPGQGLQFLFEYFSETQRNKGNFPGRFSGRQFSNSRSEMNVSTLELGDSALYLCASSGLTGANNEKLFFGSGTQLSVL.

This chain uses TRBV5-8 with TRBJ2-1; 12 bases match TRBD2. The length of the CDR3 is 16 residues. Trimming cost V 4 bases and J 3 bases; bases outside gene matches: 5. Per germline, CDR1 SGHTS and CDR2 YDEGEE. This CDR3 is CASSTWTSGIYNEQFF. The CDR3 coding sequence is TGTGCCAGCAGCACATGGACTAGCGGGATCTACAATGAGCAGTTCTTC. Based on the CDR3 plus reference TRBV5-8 and TRBJ2-1, the full variable domain is EAGVTQSPTHLIKTRGQQATLRCSPISGHTSVYWYQQALGLGLQFLLWYDEGEERNRGNFPPRFSGRQFPNYSSELNVNALELEDSALYLCASSTWTSGIYNEQFFGPGTRLTVL.

The V gene is TRBV10-3, the J gene TRBJ2-3; possible D gene TRBD2, 7 bases. Trimming cost V 4 bases and J 2 bases, with 13 bases left between them. This CDR3 comprises 15 residues. Germline loops: CDR1 ENHRY, CDR2 SYGVKD. CDR3 DNA: TGTGCCATCAGTGGAGGGGGGGGGCACACAGATACGCAGTATTTT. Translation: CAISGGGGHTDTQYF.

The DNA for the CDR3 is TGTGCCAGCAGACCCGGGACTAGCGGGGGGCTAAGGTCAGAGACCCAGTACTTC. Its translation: CASRPGTSGGLRSETQYF. J is TRBJ2-5 and V is TRBV27; TRBD2 agrees at 15 bases. The CDR3 spans 18 residues. V shed 6 bases, J shed 4 bases, and the junction held 12 bases outside the gene matches. Germline V gene data show CDR1 as MNHEY and CDR2 as SMNVEV (reference sequence).

About this clone: Other DNA sequences from this sample encode an identical CDR3 as well. The chain is built from TRBV3-1 (or the pseudogene TRBV3-2) and TRBJ2-2; TRBD2 aligns across 8 bases. Germline loops: CDR1 LGHDT, CDR2 YNNKEL (reference sequence). J gave up 0 bases and V 1 base, and 4 bases lay outside the gene matches. This CDR3 is 17 amino acids long. The chain's CDR3 is CASSQGSGLANTGELFF. CDR3 coding DNA: TGTGCCAGCAGCCAAGGGTCGGGACTAGCGAACACCGGGGAGCTGTTTTTT.

The chain has TRBV6-2 or TRBV6-3 and TRBJ2-7; TRBD2 agrees at 11 bases. The germline V gene encodes CDR1 MNHEY and CDR2 SVGEGT. This CDR3 is built from 15 residues. J was trimmed by 3 bases and V by 2 bases; bases with no gene match: 3. CDR3: CASSYIGTSGYEQYF. CDR3 nucleotide sequence: TGTGCCAGCAGTTACATAGGGACTAGCGGCTACGAGCAGTACTTC.

V usage is TRBV11-2 and J usage is TRBJ2-5; D is undetermined. The CDR3 contains 11 residues. Germline CDR1 SGHAT, CDR2 FQNNGV. V lost 6 bases, J lost 5 bases, and 7 bases lay in between. CDR3 nucleotides: TGTGCCAGCAGTCCCGGGGAGACCCAGTACTTC. It encodes CASSPGETQYF.

The chain has TRBV7-8 and TRBJ1-1; 10 nucleotides line up with TRBD1. J gave up 5 bases and V 6 bases, and 12 bases lay outside the gene matches. Looked up from germline, CDR1 is SGHVS and CDR2 is FQNEAQ. This CDR3 is 16 amino acids long. The CDR3 DNA reads TGTGCCAGCAGTATGACACCCGGACAGGGGGGGACTGAAGCTTTCTTT. It is translated as CASSMTPGQGGTEAFF.